This TCR beta chain came from a study of PD-L1 blockade in urothelial cancer. The overall study: Bladder-origin urothelial cancer in males described about 85% of the roughly 29 patients.

Remarks on this clone: A read error may account for a junction end that differs from germline.

The repertoire was sequenced with immunoSEQ multiplex PCR; TCRdb's copy has only in-frame clones and lacks some. The table records approximately 110,000 clones, 70% to 90% of them present only once. From germline, CDR1 is SEHNR and CDR2 FQNEAQ (reference sequence). The length of the CDR3 is 15 residues. This clonotype was sampled from a man between 50 and 59 years old with urothelial cancer. V gene TRBV7-9 combines with J gene TRBJ2-5, with D maybe TRBD2 (6 bases). The source material was PBMCs, sampled around atezolizumab (anti-PD-L1) treatment. Written as DNA, the CDR3 is TGTGCCAGCAGCCGCTCCGGGAGTCTTCAAGGGACCCAGTACTTC. Translating gives CASSRSGSLQGTQYF.